A single sample is the source of the 25 T cell receptor beta chains below, sequenced in a study of patients and donors after allogeneic stem cell transplantation. Via MiXCR, TCRdb re-called the RT-PCR reads, giving one row per CDR3 protein. The sample lists 410,000 or so distinct CDR3 sequences, around 15% seen once, with over 6% in the top ten. The sequencing sample was made of blood, either unsorted or a sorted T cell fraction (not recorded which). The receptors stem from a human donor who was either an allogeneic HSCT recipient or a stem cell or donor lymphocyte infusion donor (not recorded which). It is not recorded whose cells these are; they may come from a transplant donor.

This clonotype occurred a few times. The genes are TRBV5-1 and TRBJ2-1, with D perhaps TRBD2 (6 bases). This CDR3 has 15 amino acids. In germline, CDR1 is SGHRS, CDR2 YFSETQ. V lost 5 bases and J 0 bases, leaving 12 bases between the germline ends. The CDR3 DNA follows: TGCGCCAGCAGACGCGACGGGAGCTCCTACAATGAGCAGTTCTTC. Translated, it gives CASRRDGSSYNEQFF.

V and J are TRBV9 and TRBJ1-6; tentatively, D is TRBD1 (6 bases). This CDR3 contains 15 residues. Germline V gives CDR1 SGDLS, CDR2 YYNGEE. V was pared by 0 bases and J by 7 bases, with 11 bases between. CDR3 DNA sequence: TGTGCCAGCAGCGTAGGGACAGATGGAAATTCACCCCTCCACTTT. This sequence encodes CASSVGTDGNSPLHF.

Comments on this clonotype: Compared with germline, one end of the junction differs, possibly owing to a read error. CDR3 residues: CANSGRLEWEQYF. CDR3 DNA: TGTGCCAACAGCGGGCGACTAGAGTGGGAGCAGTACTTC. This chain joins TRBV7-8 and TRBJ2-7; tentatively, D is TRBD2 (6 bases). The CDR3 contains 13 residues. Germline V gene sequence: CDR1 SGHVS, CDR2 FQNEAQ.

This clonotype was picked up a small number of times. The gene calls are TRBV2 and TRBJ1-2, with a weak D call TRBD1 (6 bases). Deletions cut 6 bases from V and 8 bases from J, with 16 bases between. The CDR3 covers 13 residues. The germline CDR1 and CDR2 sequences are SNHLY and FYNNEI. Here the CDR3 DNA reads TGTGCCAGCAGGATACACAGGGAGGGGGGCTACACCTTC. This sequence encodes CASRIHREGGYTF.

The rearrangement links TRBV6-1 to TRBJ1-5, with D maybe TRBD1 (5 bases). V lost 2 bases to trimming and J lost 3 bases, with 14 bases between them. Germline V gene data show CDR1 as MNHNS and CDR2 as SASEGT. The CDR3 runs 16 residues. The CDR3 sequence: CASSEMVGGFNQPQHF. The CDR3 DNA reads TGTGCCAGCAGTGAAATGGTTGGGGGGTTCAATCAGCCCCAGCATTTT.

For the CDR3, the DNA is TGTGCCAGCAGCCAAGTCCTCTCTTTAGCGGGGGAAGGCACAGATACGCAGTATTTT. Translated, it gives CASSQVLSLAGEGTDTQYF. The chain is built from TRBV4-2 and TRBJ2-3; 9 nucleotides line up with TRBD2. Germline assignment: CDR1 LGHNA and CDR2 YNFKEQ. The CDR3 is made up of 19 amino acids. Trimming at V came to 1 base and at J to 1 base, leaving 12 bases not matched to a gene.

The sample holds a few counts of this clonotype. J is TRBJ1-5 and V is TRBV29-1, with D maybe TRBD1 (5 bases). V lost 7 bases to trimming and J lost 6 bases, with 16 bases between them. Germline loops: CDR1 SQVTM, CDR2 ANQGSEA. The CDR3 contains 13 residues. CDR3 nucleotide sequence: TGCAGCGCCGACAGAGGAGGGAGTCAGCCCCAGCATTTT. It is translated as CSADRGGSQPQHF.

The chain carries TRBV25-1 and TRBJ1-2; D is unresolved. The CDR3 consists of 14 residues. Per the germline V gene, CDR1 is MGHDK and CDR2 is SYGVNS. With 4 bases removed from V and 4 bases from J, the gap between germline ends came to 13 bases. The CDR3: CASSGAEGFYGYTF. The CDR3 nucleotides are TGTGCCAGCAGTGGGGCCGAGGGCTTCTATGGCTACACCTTC.

The rearrangement links TRBV6-2 or TRBV6-3 to TRBJ1-2, with 9 bases fitting TRBD1. The CDR3 covers 16 residues. J gave up 4 bases and V 5 bases, and 11 bases lay outside the gene matches. Germline loops: CDR1 MNHEY, CDR2 SVGEGT. CDR3 region: CASSTPTGTGFYGYTF. The CDR3 DNA follows: TGTGCCAGCAGTACTCCCACCGGGACAGGGTTCTATGGCTACACCTTC.

This clonotype turned up a few times. The chain recombines TRBV20-1 with TRBJ2-7; D unresolved. With 3 bases removed from V and 0 bases from J, the gap between germline ends came to 12 bases. CDR1 and CDR2 (germline): DFQATT, SNEGSKA (reference sequence). The CDR3 is made up of 14 amino acids. CDR3 DNA: TGCAGTGCTAGTTCGCCCGCGAGCTCCTACGAGCAGTACTTC. Translating gives CSASSPASSYEQYF.

CDR3 in amino acids: CASSRGDSRDNEQFF. CDR3 DNA: TGCGCCAGCAGCCGTGGGGACAGCCGGGACAATGAGCAGTTCTTC. This chain uses TRBV4-1 with TRBJ2-1; 7 nucleotides match TRBD1. V lost 4 bases to trimming and J lost 5 bases; unmatched junction nucleotides: 8. CDR1 MGHRA and CDR2 YSYEKL come from the germline V gene. This CDR3 is built from 15 residues.

At least ten counts were recorded for this clonotype. The chain carries TRBV4-3 and TRBJ2-3; perhaps TRBD1 as D (5 bases). V lost 3 bases to trimming and J lost 0 bases, with 7 bases between them. The CDR3 totals 14 residues. Per the germline V gene, CDR1 is LGHNA and CDR2 is YSLEER. The CDR3 loop reads CASSHDSSTDTQYF. CDR3 DNA: TGCGCCAGCAGCCACGACAGTAGCACAGATACGCAGTATTTT.

This clonotype showed up just once. This sequence may be a read error, since a much larger clone differs from it by one base. The J gene is TRBJ2-5, the V gene TRBV11-2; TRBD1 might be the D (6 bases). The CDR3 sequence is 14 residues long. The germline gives CDR1 SGHAT, CDR2 FQNNGV. CDR3 protein: CASSPQGWQETQCF. The CDR3 DNA is TGTGCCAGCAGCCCACAGGGCTGGCAAGAGACCCAGTGCTTC.

This clonotype was seen repeatedly, ten times or more. This rearrangement joins TRBV3-1 to TRBJ2-5; 9 nucleotides line up with TRBD1. V was clipped by 4 bases and J by 5 bases; unmatched bases: 14. Germline lookup yields CDR1 LGHDT and CDR2 YNNKEL (reference sequence). There are 17 residues in the CDR3. This CDR3 is CASSPNMGDRGFETQYF. CDR3 sequence (DNA): TGTGCCAGCAGCCCGAACATGGGAGACAGGGGGTTTGAGACCCAGTACTTC.

This sequence joins TRBV20-1 and TRBJ1-1, with D uncertain. The CDR3 is made up of 12 amino acids. Germline V gives CDR1 DFQATT, CDR2 SNEGSKA (reference sequence). Trimming stripped 3 bases from V and 6 bases from J, with 11 bases between. In DNA, the CDR3 is TGCAGTGCTAGTGGAAGGCGCGCTGAAGCTTTCTTT. Its protein is CSASGRRAEAFF.

J is TRBJ1-5 and V is TRBV6-1, with 9 positions matching TRBD1. The CDR3 contains 15 residues. With 5 bases clipped from V and 5 bases from J, the junction kept 7 bases outside the gene matches. Germline V gene data show CDR1 as MNHNS and CDR2 as SASEGT. CDR3 sequence (DNA): TGTGCCAGCAGTAGATCGGACAGGGGTGATCAGCCCCAGCATTTT. This codes for CASSRSDRGDQPQHF.

This clonotype has more than one count but fewer than ten. The V and J genes are TRBV7-9 and TRBJ1-3, with TRBD1 matching over 8 bases. The CDR3 consists of 16 residues. J lost 7 bases, V lost 1 base, and 9 bases had no gene match. The germline V gene has CDR1 SEHNR and CDR2 FQNEAQ (reference sequence). The CDR3 bases are TGTGCCAGCAGCTTAGATGGGACAGGATTTGGTAACACCATATATTTT. Its translation: CASSLDGTGFGNTIYF.

A few counts support this clonotype. This rearrangement joins TRBV20-1 to TRBJ2-5, with 10 positions matching TRBD2. This CDR3 region has 15 residues. Germline CDR1 DFQATT, CDR2 SNEGSKA (reference sequence). With V trimmed by 6 bases and J by 4 bases, 11 bases remained unmatched. The CDR3, as DNA: TGCAGTGCAATAGCCCCGGGACTAGCGACAGAGACCCAGTACTTC. Protein: CSAIAPGLATETQYF.

The chain employs TRBV6-2 or TRBV6-3 and TRBJ2-7; D is tentatively TRBD1 or TRBD2 (5 bases each). The CDR3 is made up of 14 amino acids. V shed 8 bases and J shed 4 bases, with 18 bases lying between them. Germline CDR1 is MNHEY and CDR2 is SVGEGT. The CDR3 DNA is TGTGCCAGCGGTCAACACCTCGAGGGGTACGAGCAGTACTTC. Residues: CASGQHLEGYEQYF.

The chain carries TRBV18 and TRBJ2-2; 9 positions match TRBD1. Unmatched junction bases numbered 7, after V lost 10 bases and J lost 1 base. Germline CDR1 is KGHSH and CDR2 is LQKENI. This CDR3 has 15 residues. The DNA of the CDR3 is TGTGCCACGCTCCCGGGACAGGGGAACACCGGGGAGCTGTTTTTT. It codes for CATLPGQGNTGELFF.

There are a few counts of this clonotype. The chain is built from TRBV6-5 and TRBJ2-7; weak D call: TRBD1 (5 bases). This CDR3 spans 16 amino acids. The germline V gene has CDR1 MNHEY and CDR2 SVGAGI. V was cut by 0 bases and J by 0 bases, with 12 bases left in between. CDR3 loop: CASSYSPGLSSYEQYF. The DNA of the CDR3 is TGTGCCAGCAGTTACTCTCCAGGGTTGAGCTCCTACGAGCAGTACTTC.

The gene calls are TRBV9 and TRBJ2-1; 11 positions agree with TRBD2. V shed 0 bases and J 2 bases; nucleotides not matched to a gene: 4. The V gene's germline CDR1 is SGDLS and CDR2 YYNGEE. The CDR3 runs 17 residues. The CDR3 DNA reads TGTGCCAGCAGCGTAGCTGCTAGCGGGAGGACCTACAATGAGCAGTTCTTC. As protein: CASSVAASGRTYNEQFF.

CDR3 amino acids: CASSFVAWAYLYNYGYTF. As DNA, the CDR3 is TGTGCCAGCAGCTTTGTCGCGTGGGCGTACCTCTATAACTATGGCTACACCTTC. The chain combines TRBV7-6 with TRBJ1-2; D gene ambiguous. The V and J ends lost 3 bases and 1 base respectively, with 21 bases between them. From germline, CDR1 is SGHVS and CDR2 FNYEAQ. The CDR3 covers 18 residues.

This chain uses TRBV29-1 with TRBJ2-5, with D tentatively TRBD1 or TRBD2 (5 bases each). V was cut by 5 bases and J by 1 base, with 11 bases left in between. Per the germline V gene, CDR1 is SQVTM and CDR2 is ANQGSEA. The CDR3 is 13 amino acids. The CDR3 nucleotides read TGCAGCGTTCTAGCCAGGGTCCAAGAGACCCAGTACTTC. It codes for CSVLARVQETQYF.

The chain combines TRBV12-3 or TRBV12-4 with TRBJ2-1; D is unclear. Trimming took off 5 bases at V and 4 bases at J, with 9 bases between the two ends. The length of the CDR3 is 13 residues. This CDR3 is CASSRKDYNEQFF. The CDR3 nucleotides read TGTGCCAGCAGTAGAAAGGATTACAATGAGCAGTTCTTC.